Listed below are T cell receptor beta chains from one sample, sequenced in a study of T cells in localized non-small cell lung cancer. Some clones are missing from TCRdb's copy, which holds only in-frame ones; the method was immunoSEQ multiplex PCR. There are tens of thousands of clones in the sample; 70% to 90% occur only once, and 20% to 25% lies in the top ten. Sequencing was performed on peripheral blood, taken before any cancer treatment. All receptors derive from a woman between 35 and 70 years old with stage I squamous cell lung carcinoma. The CDR3 runs from the conserved cysteine through the conserved F or W. The D gene is left open where the match is weak. Clone size is given for some rows only: seen once, a few or many times, or a class if the clone is expanded.

J: TRBJ2-7; V: TRBV7-9; size: -; D: -; DNA: TGTGCCAGCAACTCAGCCGACAGGGAGGACGAGCAGTACTTC; CDR3: CASNSADREDEQYF
J: TRBJ2-1; V: TRBV6-6; size: -; D: -; DNA: TGTGCCAGCAGTTACGGGCAGGATCGAGGCGATGAGCAGTTCTTC; CDR3: CASSYGQDRGDEQFF
J: TRBJ2-5; V: TRBV25-1; size: -; D: -; DNA: TGTGCCAGCAGCAAGACAGTATTAGGGACCCAGTACTTC; CDR3: CASSKTVLGTQYF
J: TRBJ1-2; V: TRBV5-1; size: -; D: TRBD1; DNA: TGCGCCAGTCGTCTACGGGACAGGAAAGGCTACACCTTC; CDR3: CASRLRDRKGYTF
J: TRBJ1-1; V: TRBV7-9; size: -; D: -; DNA: TGTGCCAGCAACCTGATTACGCAGAACACTGAAGCTTTCTTT; CDR3: CASNLITQNTEAFF
J: TRBJ2-7; V: TRBV5-6; size: -; D: -; DNA: TGTGCCAGCAGCTTGGAGAGGGCCCCATCCATCTACGAGCAGTACTTC; CDR3: CASSLERAPSIYEQYF
J: TRBJ2-5; V: TRBV6-5; size: -; D: TRBD2; DNA: TGTGCCAGCAGCCTCGGGACTAGCGTAAAAGAGACCCAGTACTTC; CDR3: CASSLGTSVKETQYF
J: TRBJ2-3; V: TRBV7-5; size: -; D: -; DNA: TGTGCCAGAAGCCAAGTAGACTACACAGATACGCAGTATTTT; CDR3: CARSQVDYTDTQYF
J: TRBJ1-5; V: TRBV19; size: -; D: TRBD1; DNA: TGTGCCAGTAGTATTCGGGACAGGGGGGATCAGCCCCAGCATTTT; CDR3: CASSIRDRGDQPQHF
J: TRBJ1-4; V: TRBV30; size: -; D: -; DNA: TGTGCCTGGAGTGGGACGGGGAATGAAAAACTGTTTTTT; CDR3: CAWSGTGNEKLFF
J: TRBJ2-7; V: TRBV4-1; size: -; D: TRBD1; DNA: TGCGCCAGCAGCCAAGCGGAAAGGGGGCATGAGCAGTACTTC; CDR3: CASSQAERGHEQYF
J: TRBJ1-2; V: TRBV7-2; size: once; D: -; DNA: TGTGCCAGCAGCCCCCGGAGTCATGGCTACACCTTC; CDR3: CASSPRSHGYTF
J: TRBJ1-1; V: TRBV18; size: -; D: -; DNA: TGTGCCAGCTCACCACCAAAGTCGGGACGGTCTAACACTGAAGCTTTCTTT; CDR3: CASSPPKSGRSNTEAFF
J: TRBJ2-7; V: TRBV11-2; size: -; D: TRBD1; DNA: TGTGCCAGCACGCTGCTAGGGGGACAGGCCTACGAGCAGTACTTC; CDR3: CASTLLGGQAYEQYF
J: TRBJ1-3; V: TRBV7-9; size: once; D: -; DNA: TGTGCCAGCAGCTTTTTGGGAGGGACGGTGGGGAACGCCATATATTTT; CDR3: CASSFLGGTVGNAIYF
J: TRBJ2-7; V: TRBV18; size: -; D: -; DNA: TGTGCCAGCTCACCCAGGGACACCACCTACGAGCAGTACTTC; CDR3: CASSPRDTTYEQYF
J: TRBJ2-2; V: TRBV18; size: few; D: -; DNA: TGTGCCAGCTCACGAGGGGGGAACACCGGGGAGCTGTTTTTT; CDR3: CASSRGGNTGELFF
J: TRBJ2-5; V: TRBV15; size: -; D: -; DNA: TGTGCCACCAGCAGGGGGAATATCGGAAACCAAGAGACCCAGTACTTC; CDR3: CATSRGNIGNQETQYF
J: TRBJ2-7; V: TRBV6-6; size: -; D: -; DNA: TGTGCCAGCAGTCCACAGTCCTACGAGCAGTACTTC; CDR3: CASSPQSYEQYF
J: TRBJ2-7; V: TRBV5-4; size: -; D: TRBD2; DNA: TGTGCCAGCAGCTTGGAAGCGGGGCCCTACGAGCAGTACTTC; CDR3: CASSLEAGPYEQYF
J: TRBJ1-3; V: TRBV9; size: -; D: -; DNA: TGTGCCAGCAGCGTAGAGGGGGGAAACACCATATATTTT; CDR3: CASSVEGGNTIYF
J: TRBJ1-6; V: TRBV18; size: -; D: -; DNA: TGTGCCAGCTCACCCGGGGCACGAAGTGGGAATTCACCCCTCCACTTT; CDR3: CASSPGARSGNSPLHF
J: TRBJ1-1; V: TRBV5-4; size: -; D: -; DNA: TGTGCCAGCAGCTTGGAGAGAGCAGGGGTCCGCGGGGGCACTGAAGCTTTCTTT; CDR3: CASSLERAGVRGGTEAFF
J: TRBJ2-7; V: TRBV6-6; size: -; D: -; DNA: TGTGCCAGCAGTCCGGGACACAACTACGAGCAGTACTTC; CDR3: CASSPGHNYEQYF
J: TRBJ1-3; V: TRBV9; size: -; D: -; DNA: TGTGCCAGCAGCGTAGAGGTCAGACCATCTGGAAACACCATATATTTT; CDR3: CASSVEVRPSGNTIYF
J: TRBJ2-3; V: TRBV7-7; size: -; D: TRBD1; DNA: TGTGCTAGCAGCGACGGGACAGGGGGCACAGATACGCAGTATTTT; CDR3: CASSDGTGGTDTQYF
J: TRBJ1-1; V: TRBV10-3; size: -; D: TRBD1; DNA: TGTGCCATCACTAGGACAGGGAACACTGAAGCTTTCTTT; CDR3: CAITRTGNTEAFF
J: TRBJ1-5; V: TRBV5-5; size: -; D: TRBD1; DNA: TGTGCCAGCAGTCATAATACAGGGGAATCCAATCAGCCCCAGCATTTT; CDR3: CASSHNTGESNQPQHF
J: TRBJ1-2; V: TRBV27; size: -; D: TRBD1; DNA: TGTGCCAGCAGTCCGGGACAGGGTCCCTATGGCTACACCTTC; CDR3: CASSPGQGPYGYTF
J: TRBJ2-3; V: TRBV30; size: few; D: -; DNA: TGTGCCTCGAGGACCGCTAGAACAGATACGCAGTATTTT; CDR3: CASRTARTDTQYF
J: TRBJ2-7; V: TRBV30; size: -; D: TRBD2; DNA: TGTGCCTGGAGAGGTTTGGGAGGGCACGAGCAGTACTTC; CDR3: CAWRGLGGHEQYF
J: TRBJ1-1; V: TRBV7-3; size: -; D: TRBD1; DNA: TGTGCCAGCAGGCTCCATCCTACAGGGGGCAGGAACACTGAAGCTTTCTTT; CDR3: CASRLHPTGGRNTEAFF
J: TRBJ1-2; V: TRBV5-6; size: -; D: -; DNA: TGTGCCAGCAGCACAGGGCTCTATGGCTACACCTTC; CDR3: CASSTGLYGYTF
J: TRBJ1-2; V: TRBV6-5; size: -; D: TRBD1; DNA: TGTGCCAGCAGTCCATCCAGACAGGGACGAGGCTACACCTTC; CDR3: CASSPSRQGRGYTF
J: TRBJ1-1; V: TRBV27; size: -; D: -; DNA: TGTGCCAGCAGTGGGGCAGCGAACACTGAAGCTTTCTTT; CDR3: CASSGAANTEAFF
J: TRBJ1-2; V: TRBV6-5; size: -; D: -; DNA: TGTGCCAGCAGTCCCGGGGGGGGTTACTATGGCTACACCTTC; CDR3: CASSPGGGYYGYTF
J: TRBJ2-2; V: TRBV4-1; size: -; D: -; DNA: TGCGCCAGCAGCCCAGCCTTTGGGAGAACCGGGGAGCTGTTTTTT; CDR3: CASSPAFGRTGELFF
J: TRBJ1-2; V: TRBV5-6; size: -; D: -; DNA: TGTGCCAGCCTGCGGTCTAACTATGGCTACACCTTC; CDR3: CASLRSNYGYTF
J: TRBJ2-5; V: TRBV19; size: -; D: TRBD1; DNA: TGTGCCAGTAGTATAGGGCAGGGGGCGCGTACCCAGTACTTC; CDR3: CASSIGQGARTQYF
J: TRBJ1-1; V: TRBV30; size: -; D: -; DNA: TGTGCCTGGAGTGTACGGGGAACGGGTCGGATCACTGAAGCTTTCTTT; CDR3: CAWSVRGTGRITEAFF
J: TRBJ1-1; V: TRBV7-9; size: -; D: TRBD1; DNA: TGTGCCAGCAGCTTGACAGGGGGGCCCACTGAAGCTTTCTTT; CDR3: CASSLTGGPTEAFF
J: TRBJ1-2; V: TRBV5-4; size: -; D: TRBD1; DNA: TGTGCCAGCAGCCCGGGACAGACTAACTATGGCTACACCTTC; CDR3: CASSPGQTNYGYTF
J: TRBJ2-7; V: TRBV7-9; size: -; D: TRBD1; DNA: TGTGCCAGCAGCTCTCCGGGACAGAGCTCCTACGAGCAGTACTTC; CDR3: CASSSPGQSSYEQYF
J: TRBJ1-2; V: TRBV9; size: -; D: -; DNA: TGTGCCAGCAGCGGACAGGCCACGTTGGATGGCTACACCTTC; CDR3: CASSGQATLDGYTF
J: TRBJ2-1; V: TRBV4-1; size: -; D: TRBD2; DNA: TGCGCCAGCAGCCATTGGTTTTCGGGCGGGGGGGCATATTACTCCTACAATGAGCAGTTCTTC; CDR3: CASSHWFSGGGAYYSYNEQFF
J: TRBJ1-6; V: TRBV11-2; size: -; D: TRBD1; DNA: TGTGCCAGCAGCCCGGACAGGCGGTCACCCCTCCACTTT; CDR3: CASSPDRRSPLHF
J: TRBJ2-5; V: TRBV27; size: once; D: -; DNA: TGTGCCAGCAGTTCTCGGGCTACGAGGGAGACCCAGTACTTC; CDR3: CASSSRATRETQYF
J: TRBJ2-1; V: TRBV30; size: -; D: -; DNA: TGTGCCTGGGGCGACTTGGGCGGCTACAATGAGCAGTTCTTC; CDR3: CAWGDLGGYNEQFF
J: TRBJ1-6; V: TRBV7-9; size: -; D: -; DNA: TGTGCCAGCAGCTTAGCTCAAGGGGTCCCTTTT; CDR3: CASSLAQGVPF
J: TRBJ1-3; V: TRBV7-9; size: -; D: -; DNA: TGTGCCAGCAGCCCTCAAGGCGTTGGAAACACCATATATTTT; CDR3: CASSPQGVGNTIYF
J: TRBJ1-1; V: TRBV9; size: once; D: -; DNA: TGTGCCAGCAGCGTAAGAGCAGGGGCCCTTAACACTGAAGCTTTCTTT; CDR3: CASSVRAGALNTEAFF
J: TRBJ1-5; V: TRBV6-6; size: few; D: -; DNA: TGTGCCAGTAGCCAAGAGGGAGGCAATCAGCCCCAGCATTTT; CDR3: CASSQEGGNQPQHF
J: TRBJ2-2; V: TRBV15; size: -; D: -; DNA: TGTGCCACCAGACTCGACTGGAACACCGGGGAGCTGTTTTTT; CDR3: CATRLDWNTGELFF